A single sample is the source of the 8 T cell receptor beta chains below, sequenced in a study of cytomegalovirus exposure and HLA in healthy donors. The PCR contained 60 Vbeta and 13 Jbeta primers. Produced via immunoSEQ multiplex PCR; TCRdb's table is partial and in-frame only. The sample contains approximately 100,000 clones, 75% to 80% of which appear only once. Sequenced material: PBMCs. The origin of the receptors is a woman between 35 and 50 years old in good health and CMV-seronegative.

At least ten counts were recorded for this clone. The chain couples TRBV7-9 to TRBJ1-2; 8 bases match TRBD1. This CDR3 is built from 14 residues. CDR1 is SEHNR, CDR2 FQNEAQ, per germline (reference sequence). J gave up 6 bases and V 3 bases, and 6 bases lay outside the gene matches. As DNA, the CDR3 is TGTGCCAGCAGCTTGACAGGGGAGCAGGATGGCTACACCTTC. This sequence encodes CASSLTGEQDGYTF.

The chain links TRBV9 to TRBJ2-1; 8 bases match TRBD2. J was trimmed by 10 bases and V by 4 bases; bases with no gene match: 13. Germline CDR1 is SGDLS and CDR2 is YYNGEE. The CDR3 covers 15 residues. CDR3 protein: CASSSTTGGAGEQFF. The CDR3 bases are TGTGCCAGCAGCTCCACAACCGGGGGGGCGGGGGAGCAGTTCTTC.

J is TRBJ1-1 and V is TRBV27; TRBD1 matches 8 bases. Trimming cost V 2 bases and J 3 bases; bases outside gene matches: 5. Germline assignment: CDR1 MNHEY and CDR2 SMNVEV (reference sequence). This CDR3 is built from 15 residues. The CDR3 sequence is CASSLGQGWDTEAFF. For the CDR3, the DNA is TGTGCCAGCAGTTTAGGACAGGGATGGGACACTGAAGCTTTCTTT.

J is TRBJ2-5 and V is TRBV5-1, with D unclear. V was pared by 1 base and J by 5 bases, with 12 bases between. The germline V gene has CDR1 SGHRS and CDR2 YFSETQ. The CDR3 spans 14 residues. The CDR3 loop reads CASSLSAGKETQYF. The CDR3 coding sequence is TGCGCCAGCAGCTTGTCGGCAGGAAAGGAGACCCAGTACTTC.

This chain connects TRBV5-1 to TRBJ2-7, with TRBD1 identical over 9 bases. This CDR3 region has 15 residues. The germline CDR1 and CDR2 sequences are SGHRS and YFSETQ. J gave up 3 bases and V 0 bases, and 4 bases lay outside the gene matches. The CDR3: CASSLAETGGYEQYF. CDR3 in DNA: TGCGCCAGCAGCTTGGCCGAGACAGGGGGCTACGAGCAGTACTTC.

In DNA form, the CDR3 reads TGTGCCAGCAGTTTGGACAGGTGGACTGGCTACACCTTC. It codes for CASSLDRWTGYTF. The chain couples TRBV25-1 to TRBJ1-2, with 7 bases matching TRBD1. Germline V lookup: CDR1 MGHDK, CDR2 SYGVNS. Trimming at V came to 5 bases and at J to 7 bases, leaving 7 bases not matched to a gene. The CDR3 consists of 13 residues.

The gene calls are TRBV19 and TRBJ2-7; 7 nucleotides align to TRBD1. V was pared by 4 bases and J by 1 base, with 10 bases of the junction left unmatched. The germline gives CDR1 LNHDA, CDR2 SQIVND (reference sequence). The CDR3 loop spans 16 amino acids. The CDR3 sequence: CASSNQGQAPSYEQYF. The CDR3 coding sequence is TGTGCCAGTAGTAACCAAGGACAGGCCCCATCCTACGAGCAGTACTTC.

The genes are TRBV7-3 and TRBJ1-1; D might be TRBD1 (5 bases). Germline CDR1 and CDR2: SGHTA and FQGTGA. V was clipped by 4 bases and J by 6 bases, with 12 bases between them. The CDR3 runs 13 residues. The CDR3 sequence is CASSSTDDAEAFF. The CDR3 DNA follows: TGTGCCAGCAGCTCGACAGACGACGCTGAAGCTTTCTTT.